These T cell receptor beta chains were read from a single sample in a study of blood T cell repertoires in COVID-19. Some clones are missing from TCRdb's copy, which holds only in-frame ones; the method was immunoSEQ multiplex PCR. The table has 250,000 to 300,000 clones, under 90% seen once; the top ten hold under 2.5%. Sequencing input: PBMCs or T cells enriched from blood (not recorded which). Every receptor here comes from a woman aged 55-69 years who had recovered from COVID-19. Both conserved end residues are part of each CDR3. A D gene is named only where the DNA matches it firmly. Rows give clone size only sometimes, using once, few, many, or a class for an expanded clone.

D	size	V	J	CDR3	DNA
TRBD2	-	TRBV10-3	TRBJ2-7	CAISSPGLPPYEQYF	TGTGCCATCAGCTCCCCGGGACTACCCCCCTACGAGCAGTACTTC
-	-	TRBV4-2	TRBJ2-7	CASSQSQKGLIASYEQYF	TGTGCCAGCAGCCAATCCCAAAAAGGCCTGATAGCGTCCTACGAGCAGTACTTC
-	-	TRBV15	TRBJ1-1	CATSRVEGVAFF	TGTGCCACCAGCAGAGTCGAGGGGGTGGCTTTCTTT
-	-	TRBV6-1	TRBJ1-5	CASSEVFELPNQPQHF	TGTGCCAGCAGTGAAGTATTTGAACTGCCCAATCAGCCCCAGCATTTT
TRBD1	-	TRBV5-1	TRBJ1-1	CASSSGQVGNTEAFF	TGCGCCAGCAGCTCCGGACAGGTGGGGAACACTGAAGCTTTCTTT
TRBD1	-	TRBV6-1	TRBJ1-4	CASSEGGTGREKLFF	TGTGCCAGCAGTGAAGGTGGGACAGGGCGAGAAAAACTGTTTTTT
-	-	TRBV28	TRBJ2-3	CASIGRGRDTQYF	TGTGCCAGCATCGGCAGGGGAAGAGATACGCAGTATTTT
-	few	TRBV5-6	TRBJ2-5	CASSLLETQYF	TGTGCCAGCAGCTTGCTAGAGACCCAGTACTTC
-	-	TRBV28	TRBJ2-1	CASRLDSYNEQFF	TGTGCCAGCAGACTAGATTCCTACAATGAGCAGTTCTTC
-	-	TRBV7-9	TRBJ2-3	CASHRQKDTDTQYF	TGTGCCAGTCACCGACAGAAAGACACAGATACGCAGTATTTT
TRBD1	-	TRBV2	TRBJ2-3	CASRDRSDTQYF	TGTGCCAGCAGGGACAGGTCAGATACGCAGTATTTT
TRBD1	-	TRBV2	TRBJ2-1	CASIKVGTGEFF	TGTGCCAGCATTAAGGTTGGGACAGGGGAGTTCTTC
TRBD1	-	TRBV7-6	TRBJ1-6	CASSSRTGGINSPLHF	TGTGCCAGCAGCTCTAGGACAGGGGGCATTAATTCACCCCTCCACTTT
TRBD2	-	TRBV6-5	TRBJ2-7	CASSLGTSGDYEQYF	TGTGCCAGCAGCCTCGGGACTAGCGGGGACTACGAGCAGTACTTC
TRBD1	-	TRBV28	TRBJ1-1	CASSWDRTGHLNTEAFF	TGTGCCAGCAGTTGGGACAGGACAGGACACCTGAACACTGAAGCTTTCTTT
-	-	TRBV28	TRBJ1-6	CATKGLNRVGDSYNSPLHF	TGTGCCACCAAGGGACTAAACAGGGTAGGAGACTCCTATAATTCACCCCTCCACTTT
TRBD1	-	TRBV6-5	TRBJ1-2	CASSRDRDYGYTF	TGTGCCAGCAGTCGGGACAGGGATTATGGCTACACCTTC
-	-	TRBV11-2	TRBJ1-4	CASSLWSANEKLFF	TGTGCCAGCAGCTTGTGGTCGGCTAATGAAAAACTGTTTTTT